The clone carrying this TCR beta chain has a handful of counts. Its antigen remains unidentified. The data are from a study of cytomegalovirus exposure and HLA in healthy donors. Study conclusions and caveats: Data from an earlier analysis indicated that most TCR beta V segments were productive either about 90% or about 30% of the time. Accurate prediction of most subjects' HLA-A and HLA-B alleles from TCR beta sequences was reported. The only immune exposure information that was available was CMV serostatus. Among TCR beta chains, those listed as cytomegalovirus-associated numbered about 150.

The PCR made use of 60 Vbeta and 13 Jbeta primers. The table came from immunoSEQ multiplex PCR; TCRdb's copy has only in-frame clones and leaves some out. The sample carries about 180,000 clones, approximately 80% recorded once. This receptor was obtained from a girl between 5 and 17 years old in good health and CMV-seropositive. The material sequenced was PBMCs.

CDR3 loop: CASSYPPLGSTDTQYF. In DNA, the CDR3 is TGTGCCAGTAGTTATCCCCCACTAGGGTCCACAGATACGCAGTATTTT. The V call is TRBV19, the J call TRBJ2-3, with D possibly being TRBD2 (5 bases). This CDR3 contains 16 residues. V gave up 5 bases and J gave up 2 bases, with 17 bases separating them. From germline, CDR1 is LNHDA and CDR2 SQIVND (reference sequence). The entire variable domain, with the rest obtained from reference TRBV19 and TRBJ2-3, is as follows: DGGITQSPKYLFRKEGQNVTLSCEQNLNHDAMYWYRQDPGQGLRLIYYSQIVNDFQKGDIAEGYSVSREKKESFPLTVTSAQKNPTAFYLCASSYPPLGSTDTQYFGPGTRLTVL.